This is a list of T cell receptor beta chains from one sample in a study of T cell responses to AZD1222 COVID-19 vaccine. The protocol was immunoSEQ multiplex PCR, while the TCRdb copy is restricted to in-frame clones and leaves out a portion. Among under 150,000 clones, 93% were seen once, and the ten largest hold 5% to 7%. This specimen consisted of peripheral blood, obtained on day 0 of AZD1222 vaccination. These receptors all come from an adult in good health. CDR3s include the opening cysteine and the closing phenylalanine or tryptophan. D genes are given only for firm matches.

>TRBJ1-5|TRBV19|NA
CASSKRGNQYSNQPQHF
TGTGCCAGTAGTAAACGGGGCAACCAGTATAGCAATCAGCCCCAGCATTTT
>TRBJ2-1|TRBV7-2|TRBD2
CASSLATRGRANEQFF
TGTGCCAGCAGCTTAGCCACTCGTGGGAGGGCCAATGAGCAGTTCTTC
>TRBJ2-3|TRBV6-5|NA
CASSQNQLRTDTQYF
TGTGCCAGCAGTCAAAATCAACTCCGCACAGATACGCAGTATTTT
>TRBJ2-2|TRBV10-3|TRBD1
CAIATDRGNTGELFF
TGTGCCATTGCTACTGACAGGGGAAACACCGGGGAGCTGTTTTTT
>TRBJ2-5|TRBV30|NA
CAWSVREGDWGQETQYF
TGTGCCTGGAGTGTACGCGAGGGGGATTGGGGGCAAGAGACCCAGTACTTC
>TRBJ2-2|TRBV2|NA
CASSAGRGGNTGELFF
TGTGCCAGCAGCGCCGGTAGGGGGGGGAACACCGGGGAGCTGTTTTTT
>TRBJ2-2|TRBV7-9|NA
CASSSGRVTGELFF
TGTGCCAGCAGCTCCGGACGAGTCACCGGGGAGCTGTTTTTT
>TRBJ2-5|TRBV28|TRBD2
CASSSGGTQETQYF
TGTGCCAGCAGTTCCGGGGGGACCCAAGAGACCCAGTACTTC
>TRBJ2-7|TRBV7-2|NA
CASSSGYSGLPYEQYF
TGTGCCAGCAGCTCCGGCTATAGCGGTTTACCCTACGAGCAGTACTTC
>TRBJ2-3|TRBV7-9|NA
CASSPITDTQYF
TGTGCCAGCAGCCCAATCACAGATACGCAGTATTTT
>TRBJ1-5|TRBV5-5|TRBD1
CASSPDRGGGNQPQHF
TGTGCCAGCAGTCCCGACAGGGGCGGCGGCAATCAGCCCCAGCATTTT
>TRBJ1-1|TRBV27|TRBD1
CASSTGSRDRNVNTEAFF
TGTGCCAGCTCGACAGGGTCCCGGGACCGAAATGTGAACACTGAAGCTTTCTTT
>TRBJ2-7|TRBV21-1|NA
CASSIWSRGQTYEQYF
TGTGCCAGCAGCATTTGGTCGAGGGGACAGACCTACGAGCAGTACTTC
>TRBJ2-5|TRBV12-5|NA
CASGMSVSETQYF
TGTGCTAGTGGTATGAGTGTGTCGGAGACCCAGTACTTC
>TRBJ1-2|TRBV21-1|NA
CASSKETGILYGYTF
TGTGCCAGCAGCAAAGAGACCGGGATACTCTATGGCTACACCTTC
>TRBJ1-4|TRBV7-9|NA
CASSSTGEKLFF
TGTGCCAGCAGCTCCACGGGGGAAAAACTGTTTTTT
>TRBJ1-2|TRBV19|NA
CASSRGGYGYTF
TGTGCCAGTAGCCGAGGGGGCTATGGCTACACCTTC
>TRBJ1-6|TRBV4-1|NA
CASSNFGSNSPLHF
TGCGCCAGCAGCAACTTCGGATCGAATTCACCCCTCCACTTT
>TRBJ1-6|TRBV19|NA
CASTPTGNNSPLHF
TGTGCCAGTACCCCCACGGGAAATAATTCACCCCTCCACTTT
>TRBJ2-1|TRBV29-1|NA
CSAWGAGVIYNEQFF
TGCAGCGCCTGGGGGGCGGGGGTGATTTACAATGAGCAGTTCTTC